This T cell receptor (beta chain) originates from a study of T cells after yellow fever vaccination. This clonotype has a handful of counts. TCRdb reprocessed the 5' RACE reads with MiXCR, giving one entry per CDR3 protein. The table has about 360,000 distinct CDR3 sequences, around 6.4% seen once. V gave up 4 bases and J gave up 6 bases, with 7 bases separating them. This CDR3 is 12 amino acids long. The germline CDR1 and CDR2 sequences are MGHDK and SYGVNS. The clonotype originates from a man under 40 who received the YFV17D yellow fever vaccine. Sequencing was performed on PBMCs, taken 5 days after the yellow fever booster vaccination. The chain has TRBV25-1 and TRBJ2-1; D possibly corresponds to TRBD1 (5 bases). This chain's CDR3 is CASSGTFNEQFF. The CDR3, as DNA: TGTGCCAGCAGTGGGACATTCAATGAGCAGTTCTTC. Complete variable domain (other parts from reference TRBV25-1 and TRBJ2-1): EADIYQTPRYLVIGTGKKITLECSQTMGHDKMYWYQQDPGMELHLIHYSYGVNSTEKGDLSSESTVSRIRTEHFPLTLESARPSHTSQYLCASSGTFNEQFFGPGTRLTVL.